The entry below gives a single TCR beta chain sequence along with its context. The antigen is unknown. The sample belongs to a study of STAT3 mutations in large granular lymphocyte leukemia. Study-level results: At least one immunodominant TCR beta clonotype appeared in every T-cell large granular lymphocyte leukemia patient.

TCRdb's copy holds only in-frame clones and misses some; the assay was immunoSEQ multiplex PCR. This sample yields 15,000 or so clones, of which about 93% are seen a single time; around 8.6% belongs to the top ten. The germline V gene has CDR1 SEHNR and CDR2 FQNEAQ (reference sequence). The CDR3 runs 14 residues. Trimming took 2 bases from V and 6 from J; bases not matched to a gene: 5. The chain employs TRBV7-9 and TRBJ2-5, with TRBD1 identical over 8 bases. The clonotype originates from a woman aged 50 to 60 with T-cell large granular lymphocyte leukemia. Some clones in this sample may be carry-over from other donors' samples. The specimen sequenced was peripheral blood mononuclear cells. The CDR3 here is CASSLTGQGQTQYF. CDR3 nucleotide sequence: TGTGCCAGCAGCTTAACCGGACAGGGACAGACCCAGTACTTC.